The clone carrying this T cell receptor (beta chain) was seen repeatedly, ten times or more. MiXCR, run by TCRdb on the RT-PCR reads, gives a single entry per CDR3 protein. The profile covers about 680,000 distinct CDR3 sequences, with approximately 14% appearing a single time and roughly 3.9% taken by the ten largest. Germline V CDR1 and CDR2: MNHEY, SVGAGI. V was cut by 2 bases and J by 12 bases, with 22 bases left in between. The CDR3 is made up of 15 amino acids. This rearrangement joins TRBV6-5 to TRBJ1-1, with a possible D match to TRBD1 (6 bases). Sequenced material: memory CD4+ T cells from blood. The sequence was collected from a female donor in good health, serving as a healthy control. The CDR3 sequence: CASSYTPGPGVRPFF. The CDR3 DNA reads as TGTGCCAGCAGTTACACACCCGGTCCAGGGGTCAGACCTTTCTTT.